The T cell receptor beta chain described here comes from a study of TIL therapy for anti-PD-1-resistant metastatic lung cancer. For the study at large: Tumors were harvested before any PD-1/PD-L1 blockade. Median tumor PD-L1 proportion score was 5.5% to 6.5%. Most patients had lung adenocarcinoma.

Per the germline V gene, CDR1 is SGHAT and CDR2 is FQNNGV. V was shortened by 2 bases and J by 2 bases, with 1 base between the two germline ends. CDR3 length: 11 amino acids. The immunoSEQ assay was v3. The table came from immunoSEQ multiplex PCR; TCRdb's copy has only in-frame clones and leaves some out. The top ten hold around 5% of the sample, which has about 50,000 clones, 86% seen once. Time point described: pre-treatment sample, taken before nivolumab and TIL therapy. Sequencing was performed on blood, taken at baseline. This clonotype was obtained from a person aged 25-79 years with non-small cell lung cancer. The gene calls are TRBV11-2 and TRBJ2-7; D not resolved. The CDR3 sequence: CASSLTYEQYF. The CDR3, as DNA: TGTGCCAGCAGCTTAACCTACGAGCAGTACTTC.